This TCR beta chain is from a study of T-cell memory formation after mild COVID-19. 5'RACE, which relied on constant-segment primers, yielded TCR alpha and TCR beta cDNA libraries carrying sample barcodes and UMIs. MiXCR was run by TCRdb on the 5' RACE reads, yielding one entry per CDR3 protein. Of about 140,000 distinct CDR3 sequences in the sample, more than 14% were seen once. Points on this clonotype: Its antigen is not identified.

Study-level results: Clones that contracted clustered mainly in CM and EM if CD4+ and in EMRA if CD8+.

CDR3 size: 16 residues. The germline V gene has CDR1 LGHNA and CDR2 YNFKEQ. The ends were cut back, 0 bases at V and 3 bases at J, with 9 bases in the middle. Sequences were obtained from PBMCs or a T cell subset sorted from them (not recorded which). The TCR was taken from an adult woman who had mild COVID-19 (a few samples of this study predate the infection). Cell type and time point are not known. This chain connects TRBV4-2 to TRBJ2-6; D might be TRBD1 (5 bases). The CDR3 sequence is CASSQDRTRGANVLTF. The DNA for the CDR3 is TGTGCCAGCAGCCAAGATCGGACACGTGGGGCCAACGTCCTGACTTTC.